This T cell receptor (beta chain) was captured in a study of molecular identifiers for immune sequencing clone quantification. Study observations and caveats: Clones carrying above 20 RNA copies accounted for over 99% of effector molecules, under 1% in naive cells. Detection of one spiked Jurkat cell's TCR RNA reportedly worked in 850,000 to 1,000,000 naive cells.

Turning to this clonotype: The antigen remains undetermined. A much larger clone lies a single base off, so this may be a read error.

As previously described, bulk TCR libraries were made using listed TCR primers. TCRdb analysed the PCR reads with MiXCR anew, one entry per CDR3 protein. This sample carries some 590,000 distinct CDR3 sequences, roughly 27% of them seen once, and the ten largest clones take about 0.73%. Looked up from germline, CDR1 is LGHNA and CDR2 is YNFKEQ. The CDR3 covers 15 residues. The sample comprised naive CD8+ T cells from blood, with Jurkat cell RNA spiked in. Subset here: FACS-sorted CD8+CD4-CCR7+CD45RA+ naive T cells. The TCR comes from a human donor in good health. Some libraries in this study had Jurkat cell RNA spiked in. V usage is TRBV4-2 and J usage is TRBJ2-7, with D possibly being TRBD1 (6 bases). The CDR3 bases are TGTGCCAGCAACCAAGAGGTCTGGGGGCCCCACGAGCAGTACTTC. It is translated as CASNQEVWGPHEQYF.